The entry below gives a single T cell receptor (beta chain) sequence along with its context. This clonotype was picked up a small number of times. The antigen it recognizes is unknown. Base qualities are not recorded, but no much larger clone differs from it by a single base. The instrument given in TCRdb is Illumina NovaSeq 6000. TCRalpha and TCRbeta cDNA libraries were constructed by 5'RACE with constant-segment primers, with sample barcodes and unique molecular identifiers being introduced. Trizol reagent was used to extract RNA from every sample. Amplification of the libraries took two PCR steps, and the second step added a second sample barcode plus Illumina TruSeq adapters. Libraries were sequenced on an Illumina NovaSeq with 2 x 150 bp paired-end reads. The authors processed their data as follows. Demultiplexing of reads and collapsing into UMI-guided consensus sequences were performed with migec v1.2.7. Using mixcr v2.1.11, UMI consensuses were aligned to TRA and TRB V and J templates and then assembled into clonotypes. Clonotypes were classified as expanded or contracted when called significant by both edgeR and NoisET, with noise models trained on biological replicates. For edgeR calls, the cutoffs were a false discovery rate-adjusted p below 0.01 and a log2 fold-change threshold of 1. As an exploratory analysis of dynamics, max-normalized trajectories of the 1000 most abundant clonotypes were examined by PCA with hierarchical clustering. Separately sequenced CD4+ and CD8+ repertoires were used to assign a CD4 or CD8 phenotype to each responding clone. TCRdb cleaned the public reads at Q25 with fastp, built clones with MiXCR and kept in-frame beta chains. CDR3 protein duplicates are merged, each entry listing the most common genes and DNA. The V and J calls and clone size are TCRdb's, not the authors'. The table for this sample lists approximately 300,000 distinct CDR3 sequences; approximately 16% of them were counted only once. Around 22% of the sample is taken by the ten largest.

Ficoll-Paque density gradient centrifugation was the method used to isolate PBMCs. Relative to germline, V is 1 base shorter and J is 2 bases shorter, with 8 bases between their ends. In the germline V gene (reference sequence), CDR1 corresponds to LNHNV and CDR2 to YYDKDF. The CDR3, cysteine through phenylalanine, is 14 amino acids long. Just CDR3 DNA is preserved here, 42 bases in frame from base 1. This record comes from a study of T-cell memory formation after mild COVID-19 (dated by TCRdb to 2020 to 2023). Describing the broader study: Most TCR sequence clusters were specific to one of the two donors. In a couple of donors, T-cell clones that expanded and contracted after mild COVID-19 were tracked by sequencing TCRalpha and TCRbeta repertoires over time. Two young, previously healthy adult volunteers made up the cohort, one male and one female.

The full study reports these points: The study covered only a couple of mild cases, and larger cohorts including severe cases with pre-infection samples were considered necessary. Some responding clones were found in pre-infection memory, which suggests that pre-existing cross-reactive memory T cells took part in the SARS-CoV-2 response. Clones contracting from day 15 to 85 had balanced CD4/CD8 phenotypes, while a second wave expanding from day 15 to 37 was biased towards CD4+. Contracting CD4+ clones were found mainly in CM and EM memory subsets, while CD8+ clones were enriched in EMRA. Whether the second-wave clones peaking on day 37 were SARS-CoV-2 specific was not confirmed.

Sequencing was done on a sample of PBMCs or a T cell subset sorted from them (not recorded which). The V gene is TRBV15 and the J gene is TRBJ1-2; a confident D gene designation cannot be given. The TCR originated in a man between 18 and 35 years old who had mild COVID-19 (a few samples of this study predate the infection). The sample titles of this study are shuffled in the database, so cell type and time point are left out; the donor was told from shared clones. The CDR3 in this case is CATSRGGLNYGYTF. The DNA is TGTGCCACCAGCAGAGGAGGGCTCAACTATGGCTACACCTTC.